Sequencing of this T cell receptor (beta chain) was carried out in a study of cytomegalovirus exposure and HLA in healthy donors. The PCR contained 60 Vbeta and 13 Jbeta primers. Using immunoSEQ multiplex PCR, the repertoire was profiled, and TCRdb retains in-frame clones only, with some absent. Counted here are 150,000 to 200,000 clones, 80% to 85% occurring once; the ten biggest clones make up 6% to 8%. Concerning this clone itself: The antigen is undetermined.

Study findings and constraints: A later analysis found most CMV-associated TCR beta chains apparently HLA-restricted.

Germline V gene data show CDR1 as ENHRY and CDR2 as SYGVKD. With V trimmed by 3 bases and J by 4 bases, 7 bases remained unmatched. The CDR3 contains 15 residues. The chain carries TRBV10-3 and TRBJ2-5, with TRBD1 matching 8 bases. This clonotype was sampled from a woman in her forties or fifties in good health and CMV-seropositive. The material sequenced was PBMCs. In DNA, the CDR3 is TGTGCCATCAGTGACTGGGCAGGGGGCCTAGAGACCCAGTACTTC. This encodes CAISDWAGGLETQYF.